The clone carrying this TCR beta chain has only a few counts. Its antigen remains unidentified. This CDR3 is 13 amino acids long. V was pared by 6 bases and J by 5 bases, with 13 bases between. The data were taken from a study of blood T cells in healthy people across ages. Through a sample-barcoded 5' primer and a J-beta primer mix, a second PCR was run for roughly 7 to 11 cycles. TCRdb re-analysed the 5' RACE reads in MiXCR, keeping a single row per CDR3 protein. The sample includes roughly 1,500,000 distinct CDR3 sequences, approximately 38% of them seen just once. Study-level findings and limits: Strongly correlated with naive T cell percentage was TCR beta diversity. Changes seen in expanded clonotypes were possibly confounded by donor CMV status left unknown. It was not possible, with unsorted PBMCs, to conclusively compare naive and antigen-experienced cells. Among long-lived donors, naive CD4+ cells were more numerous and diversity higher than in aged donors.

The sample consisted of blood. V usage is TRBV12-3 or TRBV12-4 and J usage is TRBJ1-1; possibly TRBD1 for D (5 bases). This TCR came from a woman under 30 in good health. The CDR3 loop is CASRTGGGTEAFF. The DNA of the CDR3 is TGTGCCAGCAGGACCGGGGGGGGAACTGAAGCTTTCTTT.